This T cell receptor beta chain is from a study of lymphopenia after photon versus proton radiotherapy. The CDR3 covers 15 residues. From germline, CDR1 is SGHRS and CDR2 YFSETQ. J lost 3 bases, V lost 4 bases, and 8 bases had no gene match. Sequencing used immunoSEQ multiplex PCR; TCRdb keeps in-frame clones, though not all of them. Of around 18,000 clones in the sample, around 84% were seen once. This chain connects TRBV5-1 to TRBJ2-5; 8 bases map to TRBD2. The sample consisted of peripheral blood, taken from a patient treated with proton-based radiotherapy. This sequence was found in a man between 65 and 85 years old with pancreatic cancer. The CDR3 bases are TGCGCCAGCAGCGCGGCCCTGACTAGCGAAGAGACCCAGTACTTC. This gives the protein CASSAALTSEETQYF.